The clone carrying this T cell receptor (beta chain) was seen repeatedly, ten times or more. Antigen: not known. The data belong to a study of T-cell reconstitution after alpha-beta-depleted transplantation in children. Study outcomes and limitations: Several hundred expanded graft clones reportedly were the source of alpha-beta T cells about two months after transplant. Surviving recipient T cells and thymic progenitors accounted for the high day-60 TCRbeta diversity observed in some patients. T-cell numbers and diversity, one year after transplant, stemmed largely from T cells that were newly produced.

The V end was cut by 5 bases, the J end by 7 bases, with 6 bases between. The length of the CDR3 is 10 residues. Germline V gives CDR1 MGHDK, CDR2 SYGVNS. Preparation of the TCRbeta library was carried out with unique molecular identifiers. Each CDR3 protein is one row after TCRdb ran MiXCR on the PCR reads. The sample holds 180,000 or so distinct CDR3 sequences; roughly 6.3% are singletons and the top ten take 4.5%. The gene calls are TRBV25-1 and TRBJ2-7; D unresolved. The clonotype was recovered from a girl under three years old with combined immunodeficiency, due to receive a stem cell transplant. The material sequenced was PBMCs, taken before TCRalphabeta/CD19-depleted stem cell transplant. CDR3 DNA sequence: TGTGCCAGCAGTTCGGAGGAGCAGTACTTC. Its translation: CASSSEEQYF.